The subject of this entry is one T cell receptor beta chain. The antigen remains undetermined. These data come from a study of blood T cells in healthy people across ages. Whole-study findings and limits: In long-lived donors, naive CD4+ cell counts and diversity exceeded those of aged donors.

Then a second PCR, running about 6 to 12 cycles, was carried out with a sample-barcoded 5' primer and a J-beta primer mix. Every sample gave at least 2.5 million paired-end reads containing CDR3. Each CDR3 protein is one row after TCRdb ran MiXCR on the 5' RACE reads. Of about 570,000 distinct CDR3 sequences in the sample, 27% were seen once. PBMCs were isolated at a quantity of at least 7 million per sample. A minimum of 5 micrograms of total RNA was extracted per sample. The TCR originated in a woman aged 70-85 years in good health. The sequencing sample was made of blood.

The CDR3 is CASSQGGALQFF. DNA of the CDR3: TGTGCCAGCAGCCAAGGGGGGGCCCTTCAGTTCTTC. This rearrangement joins TRBV3-1 to TRBJ2-1; D tentatively fits TRBD1 or TRBD2 (6 bases each). The V gene's germline CDR1 is LGHDT and CDR2 YNNKEL (reference sequence). The CDR3 consists of 12 residues. V lost 1 base to trimming and J lost 13 bases, with 11 bases between them.